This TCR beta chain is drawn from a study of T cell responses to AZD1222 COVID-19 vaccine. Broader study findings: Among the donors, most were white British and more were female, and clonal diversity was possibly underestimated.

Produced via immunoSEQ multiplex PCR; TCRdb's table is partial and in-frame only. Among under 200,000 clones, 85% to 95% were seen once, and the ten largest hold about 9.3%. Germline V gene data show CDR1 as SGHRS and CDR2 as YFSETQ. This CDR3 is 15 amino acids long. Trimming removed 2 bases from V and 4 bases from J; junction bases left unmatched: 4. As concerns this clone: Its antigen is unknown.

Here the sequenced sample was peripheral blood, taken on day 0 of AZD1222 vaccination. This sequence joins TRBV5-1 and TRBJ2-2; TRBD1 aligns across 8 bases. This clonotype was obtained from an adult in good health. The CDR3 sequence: CASSLRQGPTGELFF. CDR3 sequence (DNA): TGCGCCAGCAGCTTAAGACAGGGGCCCACCGGGGAGCTGTTTTTT.